A selection of T cell receptor beta chains follows, all from one sample in a study of CD8 T cells in ankylosing spondylitis. In TCRdb, the 5' RACE reads were re-called with MiXCR into one record per CDR3 protein. The table shows about 340,000 distinct CDR3 sequences, with approximately 8% occurring only once. Sample: blood, either unsorted or a sorted T cell fraction (not recorded which). Source of these receptors: a male donor with ankylosing spondylitis. Each CDR3 is given with its conserved first and last residue. The D gene is left open where the match is weak. Size values are once, few and many counts, or a class for expanded clones, and some rows have none.

V,size,J,D,CDR3,DNA
TRBV3-1,NA,TRBJ2-1,NA,CASSLHGAAATYNEQFF,TGTGCCAGCAGCCTGCATGGGGCCGCCGCCACCTACAATGAGCAGTTCTTC
TRBV18,NA,TRBJ2-1,NA,CASSPRTNVDEQFF,TGTGCCAGCTCACCACGGACTAACGTAGATGAGCAGTTCTTC
TRBV20-1,few,TRBJ2-1,NA,CSARGARYYNEQFF,TGCAGTGCTAGAGGGGCACGATACTACAATGAGCAGTTCTTC
TRBV29-1,many,TRBJ2-3,TRBD2,CSVALAGATDTQYF,TGCAGCGTTGCCTTAGCGGGAGCTACAGATACGCAGTATTTT
TRBV12-3/TRBV12-4,NA,TRBJ2-1,NA,CASAGSGYNEQFF,TGTGCCAGCGCGGGGTCCGGCTACAATGAGCAGTTCTTC
TRBV29-1,NA,TRBJ2-7,TRBD1,CSAQGTSYEQYF,TGCAGCGCACAGGGGACCTCCTACGAGCAGTACTTC
TRBV20-1,many,TRBJ1-3,NA,CSATLGGSTGNTIYF,TGCAGTGCCACGTTGGGCGGTTCCACTGGAAACACCATATATTTT
TRBV29-1,many,TRBJ2-3,NA,CSVEGVRGTDTQYF,TGCAGCGTTGAAGGCGTGCGTGGCACAGATACGCAGTATTTT
TRBV28,few,TRBJ2-4,TRBD2,CASSPRTSGSYIQYF,TGTGCCAGCAGTCCCCGGACTAGCGGGAGTTACATTCAGTACTTC
TRBV7-9,few,TRBJ2-3,NA,CASSKGGEVDTQYF,TGTGCCAGCAGCAAGGGGGGAGAGGTAGATACGCAGTATTTT
TRBV7-9,few,TRBJ2-1,TRBD2,CASIKTTSGRGNEQFF,TGTGCCAGCATCAAAACGACTAGCGGGAGGGGCAATGAGCAGTTCTTC
TRBV27,few,TRBJ2-7,NA,CASSLGGGAGDYEQYF,TGTGCCAGCAGCCTAGGGGGGGGTGCAGGAGACTACGAGCAGTACTTC
TRBV5-1,NA,TRBJ2-2,NA,CASSIRWDTGELFF,TGCGCCAGCAGCATAAGATGGGACACCGGGGAGCTGTTTTTT
TRBV29-1,few,TRBJ1-5,TRBD1,CSVRTGGSQPQHF,TGCAGCGTGCGGACAGGGGGCAGTCAGCCCCAGCATTTT
TRBV6-1,few,TRBJ2-3,TRBD1,CASSLGTASTDTQYF,TGTGCCAGCAGCCTAGGGACAGCTAGCACAGATACGCAGTATTTT
TRBV7-3,many,TRBJ2-1,TRBD2,CASSRAGDKNEQFF,TGTGCCAGCAGCCGGGCGGGAGATAAGAATGAGCAGTTCTTC
TRBV27,NA,TRBJ2-1,NA,CASSLEGIGNEQFF,TGTGCCAGCAGTTTAGAAGGGATTGGGAATGAGCAGTTCTTC
TRBV2,many,TRBJ2-5,TRBD1,CASRRGQQETQYF,TGTGCCAGCAGAAGGGGACAGCAAGAGACCCAGTACTTC
TRBV28,few,TRBJ2-5,TRBD1,CAGSAGQGVMETQYF,TGTGCCGGATCCGCGGGACAGGGGGTTATGGAGACCCAGTACTTC
TRBV12-3/TRBV12-4,few,TRBJ1-5,NA,CASTMGAQGQPQHF,TGTGCCAGCACCATGGGGGCCCAGGGGCAGCCCCAGCATTTT
TRBV24-1,few,TRBJ2-1,NA,CATSDLGAGDEQFF,TGTGCCACCAGTGATTTGGGCGCAGGGGATGAGCAGTTCTTC
TRBV20-1,NA,TRBJ2-3,NA,CSASGGWSADTQYF,TGCAGTGCTAGCGGGGGCTGGAGTGCAGATACGCAGTATTTT
TRBV5-1,many,TRBJ2-2,NA,CASSRTANGELFF,TGCGCCAGCAGTCGCACTGCGAACGGGGAGCTGTTTTTT
TRBV25-1,few,TRBJ2-3,TRBD1,CASSEFWAQGGTDTQYF,TGTGCCAGCAGTGAATTTTGGGCCCAGGGGGGCACAGATACGCAGTATTTT
TRBV5-1,few,TRBJ2-1,NA,CASSKPPEVNEQFF,TGCGCCAGCAGCAAGCCCCCCGAAGTCAATGAGCAGTTCTTC
TRBV29-1,NA,TRBJ2-6,NA,CSVDPAGANVLTF,TGCAGCGTTGACCCGGCTGGGGCCAACGTCCTGACTTTC
TRBV5-1,few,TRBJ2-5,TRBD2,CASSLASGREETQYF,TGCGCCAGCAGCTTGGCTAGCGGGAGGGAAGAGACCCAGTACTTC
TRBV27,many,TRBJ2-1,TRBD2,CASGSGAFGEQFF,TGTGCCAGTGGCAGCGGGGCCTTTGGGGAGCAGTTCTTC
TRBV7-3,NA,TRBJ2-2,TRBD2,CASSFGVSAGGWTGELFF,TGTGCCAGCAGCTTCGGTGTGTCAGCGGGAGGATGGACCGGGGAGCTGTTTTTT
TRBV5-1,few,TRBJ2-3,TRBD2,CASNPGGRTDTQYF,TGCGCCAGCAACCCGGGAGGGCGCACAGATACGCAGTATTTT
TRBV7-2,NA,TRBJ2-7,TRBD2,CASSRTSRSYEQYF,TGTGCCAGCAGCCGGACTAGCAGATCCTACGAGCAGTACTTC
TRBV12-3/TRBV12-4,many,TRBJ2-3,TRBD2,CASTRGLAVQLGADTQYF,TGTGCCAGCACCCGGGGACTAGCGGTACAGTTGGGGGCAGATACGCAGTATTTT
TRBV20-1,many,TRBJ1-5,NA,CSARTGFSSQPQHF,TGCAGTGCTCGAACAGGGTTTAGCAGTCAGCCCCAGCATTTT
TRBV6-5,many,TRBJ2-7,NA,CASSSPGLETYEQYF,TGTGCCAGCAGTTCCCCGGGACTGGAGACCTACGAGCAGTACTTC
TRBV3-1,few,TRBJ1-5,NA,CASSQYSSNQPQHF,TGTGCCAGCAGCCAGTACTCCAGCAATCAGCCCCAGCATTTT
TRBV10-3,few,TRBJ2-7,TRBD1,CAIRSGTGPYEQYF,TGTGCCATCAGGTCCGGGACAGGACCCTACGAGCAGTACTTC
TRBV7-8,NA,TRBJ2-7,NA,CASSMNRAAHEQYF,TGTGCCAGCAGCATGAACAGGGCGGCCCACGAGCAGTACTTC
TRBV27,NA,TRBJ2-1,NA,CASSLAVATVGHNEQFF,TGTGCCAGCAGCCTAGCTGTCGCAACAGTGGGGCACAATGAGCAGTTCTTC
TRBV7-8,few,TRBJ1-5,NA,CASSTTTGPDQPQHF,TGTGCCAGCAGCACGACAACAGGGCCCGATCAGCCCCAGCATTTT
TRBV2,few,TRBJ2-1,NA,CASQSTTNEQFF,TGTGCCAGTCAATCGACAACCAATGAGCAGTTCTTC
TRBV5-1,few,TRBJ2-1,TRBD2,CASSFEREWNEQFF,TGCGCCAGCAGCTTCGAGCGGGAGTGGAATGAGCAGTTCTTC
TRBV20-1,many,TRBJ2-5,TRBD2,CSAMGGEETQYF,TGCAGTGCTATGGGAGGGGAGGAGACCCAGTACTTC
TRBV7-9,NA,TRBJ1-2,NA,CASSYGTVYGYTF,TGTGCCAGCAGCTACGGGACCGTCTATGGCTACACCTTC
TRBV5-1,many,TRBJ2-5,NA,CASSPRGAKETQYF,TGCGCCAGCAGCCCCCGGGGGGCCAAAGAGACCCAGTACTTC
TRBV20-1,many,TRBJ2-3,TRBD2,CSATSGRADTQYF,TGCAGTGCTACCAGCGGGAGGGCAGATACGCAGTATTTT
TRBV10-2,NA,TRBJ2-5,TRBD2,CASSNPGTSGPQAAQYF,TGCGCCAGCAGTAATCCCGGGACTAGCGGTCCTCAGGCGGCCCAGTACTTC
TRBV5-1,NA,TRBJ1-5,NA,CASSLDGGMEQPQHF,TGCGCCAGCAGCTTGGATGGGGGAATGGAGCAGCCCCAGCATTTT
TRBV29-1,NA,TRBJ2-1,TRBD2,CSVAGLAGGPLYNEQFF,TGCAGCGTCGCGGGACTAGCGGGAGGTCCCCTCTACAATGAGCAGTTCTTC
TRBV7-2,few,TRBJ1-4,NA,CASGGQGREKLFF,TGTGCCAGCGGAGGGCAGGGGCGCGAAAAACTGTTTTTT
TRBV5-1,few,TRBJ2-5,TRBD2,CASSLGNIIAGRQETQYF,TGCGCCAGCAGCTTGGGGAATATCATAGCGGGCCGACAAGAGACCCAGTACTTC
TRBV7-9,few,TRBJ2-7,NA,CASSGALSYEQYF,TGTGCCAGCAGCGGAGCCCTCTCCTACGAGCAGTACTTC
TRBV29-1,NA,TRBJ1-1,NA,CSAHSTIKNTEAFF,TGCAGCGCGCACAGCACCATTAAAAACACTGAAGCTTTCTTT
TRBV7-9,many,TRBJ2-3,TRBD1,CASRHRGEDTQYF,TGTGCCAGCAGACACAGGGGGGAAGATACGCAGTATTTT
TRBV19,NA,TRBJ2-2,NA,CASISPGTGELFF,TGTGCCAGTATAAGTCCCGGGACCGGGGAGCTGTTTTTT
TRBV20-1,few,TRBJ1-5,NA,CSARTARGGNQPQHF,TGCAGTGCTCGGACAGCGCGGGGTGGCAATCAGCCCCAGCATTTT
TRBV19,NA,TRBJ1-5,NA,CASSIRRIYSNQPQHF,TGTGCCAGTAGTATCCGACGGATTTATAGCAATCAGCCCCAGCATTTT
TRBV12-5,few,TRBJ2-1,NA,CASGMTGGFYNEQFF,TGTGCTAGTGGAATGACGGGGGGCTTCTACAATGAGCAGTTCTTC